This passage covers 5 T cell receptor beta chains from one sample sequenced in a study of T cells in Graves' hyperthyroidism and ophthalmopathy. TCR beta CDR3 sequences were amplified from RNA transcripts. First-round RT-PCR targeting the TCR CDR3 was performed with the HTBI primer set. In TCRdb, the multiplex PCR reads were re-called with MiXCR into one record per CDR3 protein. The sample holds 450,000 to 550,000 distinct CDR3 sequences, 24% seen once. Sample: blood. The receptor set was obtained from a woman in her 30s with Graves' ophthalmopathy.

In its sample, this clonotype was seen a few times. The chain employs TRBV10-3 and TRBJ2-6, with D uncertain. Trimming left V 0 bases short and J 4 bases short, with 4 bases between. CDR1 is ENHRY, CDR2 SYGVKD, per germline. The CDR3 length is 14 residues. The CDR3 is CAISESTGANVLTF. As DNA, the CDR3 is TGTGCCATCAGTGAGTCGACCGGGGCCAACGTCCTGACTTTC.

This clonotype was recorded at least ten times. The chain couples TRBV7-2 to TRBJ1-1; D uncertain. The CDR3 consists of 16 residues. Germline V gene data show CDR1 as SGHTA and CDR2 as FQGNSA. V lost 1 base and J 0 bases, leaving 12 bases between the germline ends. CDR3: CASSLGWRQMNTEAFF. The CDR3 DNA sequence: TGTGCCAGCAGCTTAGGTTGGCGGCAGATGAACACTGAAGCTTTCTTT.

This clonotype was seen many times. One end of the junction fails to match germline, which may point to a read error. The chain employs TRBV12-3 or TRBV12-4 and TRBJ2-4; TRBD1 is a possible D gene (6 bases). The CDR3 totals 14 residues. DNA of the CDR3: TGTGCCAGCAGTCCCGGCCCCCAGGGGAACATTAAGTACTTC. It specifies CASSPGPQGNIKYF.

This clonotype appeared a few times. The junction and the germline gene differ at one end; a read error may be behind it. The rearrangement links TRBV28 to TRBJ1-3; 7 bases line up with TRBD1. Germline V gene sequence: CDR1 MDHEN, CDR2 SYDVKM. The CDR3 spans 16 residues. CDR3: CASSPLGTVSGNTIYF. CDR3 DNA: TGTGCCAGCAGTCCGCTAGGGACAGTCTCTGGAAACACTATATATTTT.

The chain employs TRBV2 and TRBJ1-2; D remains ambiguous. CDR3 size: 13 residues. Trimming removed 3 bases from V and 4 bases from J, with 9 bases in between. Germline V CDR1 and CDR2: SNHLY, FYNNEI. The DNA of the CDR3 is TGTGCCAGCAGTGAGTTTAACTTCTATGGCTACACCTTC. Translating gives CASSEFNFYGYTF.